Listed here is a single TCR beta chain. The CDR3 contains 14 residues. V was clipped by 4 bases and J by 1 base, with 9 bases between them. Germline values: CDR1 KGHSH, CDR2 LQKENI. These data are taken from a study of control samples from healthy donors and cancer patients. TCRdb's copy holds only in-frame clones and misses some; the assay was immunoSEQ multiplex PCR. The data show roughly 150,000 clones, 70% to 90% seen once. The receptor was isolated from a man in his late teens or twenties in good health. The genes are TRBV18 and TRBJ2-3, with D possibly matching TRBD2 (6 bases). The sample was blood. In DNA form, the CDR3 reads TGTGCCAGCTCACGTTTAGCGGGCACAGATACGCAGTATTTT. It yields the protein CASSRLAGTDTQYF.